A single sample gave rise to the 17 T cell receptor beta chains below, sequenced in a study of T cells after yellow fever vaccination. TCRdb called the 5' RACE reads again in MiXCR, with one record for every CDR3 protein. The sample has some 120,000 distinct CDR3 sequences, roughly 8.4% seen once; the top ten hold about 25%. Sequenced here: CD8+ T cells sorted from PBMCs, sampled 45 days after the yellow fever booster vaccination. These receptors were taken from a young man who received the YFV17D yellow fever vaccine.

A note on this clonotype: A much more abundant neighbour one base away suggests this may be a read error. The V call is TRBV7-6, the J call TRBJ2-2, with 10 bases fitting TRBD2. CDR1 is SGHVS and CDR2 is FNYEAQ in the germline V gene. The length of the CDR3 is 16 residues. CDR3 bases: TGTGACAGCAGCTTAACCCTAGCGGGAGTCGCCGGGGAGCTGTTTTTT. Translating gives CDSSLTLAGVAGELFF.

This clonotype was detected many times. The rearrangement links TRBV12-5 to TRBJ1-5; 8 positions match TRBD1. Trimming cost V 6 bases and J 9 bases; bases outside gene matches: 10. The CDR3 is 14 amino acids. Germline V CDR1 and CDR2: LGHNT, FRNRAP. CDR3 region: CASGEDRVGGPQHF. In nucleotides, the CDR3 is TGTGCTAGTGGAGAGGACAGGGTAGGGGGGCCCCAGCATTTT.

This chain connects TRBV29-1 to TRBJ2-7; possible D gene TRBD2, 6 bases. Germline V lookup: CDR1 SQVTM, CDR2 ANQGSEA. V was clipped by 0 bases and J by 2 bases, with 11 bases between them. The CDR3 runs 14 residues. The CDR3 protein is CSVEEAGRPYEQYF. CDR3 coding DNA: TGCAGCGTTGAAGAGGCCGGGAGACCCTACGAGCAGTACTTC.

This clonotype was seen many times. This sequence joins TRBV20-1 and TRBJ2-7, with 7 bases fitting TRBD1. Germline loops: CDR1 DFQATT, CDR2 SNEGSKA (reference sequence). This CDR3 region has 13 residues. The V and J ends lost 2 bases and 2 bases, in that order; junction bases with no gene match: 3. DNA for the CDR3: TGCAGTGCTAGACCTCAGGGGGCCTACGAGCAGTACTTC. Its translation is CSARPQGAYEQYF.

The CDR3 here is CASSLGAIGYNEQFF. In nucleotides, the CDR3 is TGTGCCAGCAGCTTGGGGGCCATAGGCTACAATGAGCAGTTCTTC. This sequence joins TRBV5-5 and TRBJ2-1; D not certain. The CDR3 consists of 15 residues. Germline V gives CDR1 SGHKS, CDR2 YYEKEE (reference sequence). Trimming took 0 bases from V and 3 from J, leaving 10 bases between them.

This clonotype was recorded many times. The rearrangement uses TRBV10-3 and TRBJ2-7; D might be TRBD1 or TRBD2, each matching 5 bases. Germline V lookup: CDR1 ENHRY, CDR2 SYGVKD. V was pared by 5 bases and J by 4 bases, with 12 bases between. This CDR3 comprises 13 residues. The chain's CDR3 is CAISTGTNYEQYF. DNA for the CDR3: TGTGCCATCAGTACCGGGACCAATTACGAGCAGTACTTC.

Ten or more counts support this clonotype. V and J are TRBV7-9 and TRBJ2-5, with 12 positions matching TRBD1. The germline CDR1 and CDR2 sequences are SEHNR and FQNEAQ (reference sequence). The length of the CDR3 is 17 residues. The trim removed 4 bases at V and 4 bases at J, leaving 10 bases unmatched. The CDR3 DNA reads as TGTGCCAGCAGCTCCTTTTTCCGGGACAGGGGGCGAGAGACCCAGTACTTC. Translated: CASSSFFRDRGRETQYF.

The table lists this clonotype with many counts. Because it lacks the conserved phenylalanine or tryptophan at the end, this CDR3 is likely a read error. The DNA is left out, because the CDR3 cannot be placed on it with certainty; the CDR3 is given as TCRdb lists it. The chain couples TRBV12-3 or TRBV12-4 to TRBJ2-1; the table's D call, TRBD2, was not checked against the DNA. Ends included, the CDR3 has 11 residues. CDR3: CASGPGREAAL.

This clonotype was picked up many times. The rearrangement joins TRBV18 to TRBJ2-7; D is possibly TRBD2 (5 bases). V gave up 0 bases and J gave up 4 bases, with 10 bases separating them. This CDR3 has 14 residues. CDR1 is KGHSH, CDR2 LQKENI, per germline. The CDR3 DNA reads TGTGCCAGCTCACCACCGGGAGAGGATTACGAGCAGTACTTC. Its translation: CASSPPGEDYEQYF.

As for this clonotype: This may arise from a read error, as a much more abundant clone is one base away. The chain joins TRBV15 to TRBJ2-5; D not certain. There are 12 residues in the CDR3. Germline values: CDR1 LNHNV, CDR2 YYDKDF (reference sequence). The CDR3: CASSRDSETQYF. CDR3 sequence (DNA): TGTGCCTCCAGCAGAGATTCGGAGACCCAGTACTTC.

This clonotype was counted many times. The gene calls are TRBV5-1 and TRBJ2-1; D not resolved. Germline V lookup: CDR1 SGHRS, CDR2 YFSETQ. V lost 0 bases and J 4 bases, leaving 8 bases between the germline ends. The length of the CDR3 is 14 residues. CDR3 in amino acids: CASSLDDLYNEQFF. CDR3 DNA: TGCGCCAGCAGCTTGGATGACTTATACAATGAGCAGTTCTTC.

This clonotype was recorded a few times. The chain links TRBV12-5 to TRBJ2-1; the match to TRBD2 covers 7 bases. The CDR3 has 14 amino acids. Per germline, CDR1 LGHNT and CDR2 FRNRAP. With 8 bases clipped from V and 4 bases from J, the junction kept 8 bases outside the gene matches. Here the CDR3 reads CASLASGAYNEQFF. The CDR3 bases are TGTGCTAGTTTGGCTAGCGGAGCTTACAATGAGCAGTTCTTC.

This clonotype came up many times. The rearrangement joins TRBV18 to TRBJ2-7; maybe TRBD1 (6 bases). V dropped 3 bases and J dropped 5 bases, with 14 bases sitting between them. Germline CDR1 is KGHSH and CDR2 is LQKENI. The CDR3 extends over 14 amino acids. Here the CDR3 reads CASSPGAGLDEQYF. In DNA, the CDR3 is TGTGCCAGCTCACCGGGGGCAGGGCTCGACGAGCAGTACTTC.

The chain employs TRBV20-1 and TRBJ2-7; TRBD2 matches 9 bases. The junction had 7 bases not matched to a gene; V was cut back by 6 bases and J by 1 base. There are 14 residues in the CDR3. Germline assignment: CDR1 DFQATT and CDR2 SNEGSKA (reference sequence). The CDR3 DNA sequence: TGCAGTGCCCGAAAAGCGGGAGGTTCCTACGAGCAGTACTTC. This sequence encodes CSARKAGGSYEQYF.

Many counts were recorded for this clonotype. The CDR3 DNA is TGTGCCAGCAGCGAAGACAGGGGGAGGAACAATGAGCAGTTCTTC. Encoded protein: CASSEDRGRNNEQFF. The chain links TRBV7-3 to TRBJ2-1; 9 bases match TRBD1. V lost 5 bases, J lost 5 bases, and 7 bases stayed unmatched. The CDR3 extends over 15 amino acids. Germline-derived CDR1 and CDR2 are SGHTA and FQGTGA. Full variable domain (rest looked up from reference TRBV7-3 and TRBJ2-1): GAGVSQTPSNKVTEKGKYVELRCDPISGHTALYWYRQSLGQGPEFLIYFQGTGAADDSGLPNDRFFAVRPEGSVSTLKIQRTERGDSAVYLCASSEDRGRNNEQFFGPGTRLTVL.

This clonotype was counted between two and nine times. The V gene is TRBV5-1, the J gene TRBJ2-7; tentatively, D is TRBD1 or TRBD2 (5 bases each). The CDR3 has 14 amino acids. CDR1 SGHRS and CDR2 YFSETQ come from the germline V gene. V was clipped by 4 bases and J by 4 bases, with 15 bases between them. The chain's CDR3 is CASSRGDRDYEQYF. The CDR3 DNA reads TGCGCCAGCAGCCGGGGAGACAGAGATTACGAGCAGTACTTC.

This clonotype occurred many times. This chain connects TRBV20-1 to TRBJ2-1; possible D gene TRBD2, 5 bases. The germline V and J ends were trimmed by 1 base and 12 bases, with 16 bases remaining between them. This CDR3 contains 13 residues. CDR1 is DFQATT, CDR2 SNEGSKA, per germline (reference sequence). The CDR3 sequence: CSARASPQWGQFF. Here the CDR3 DNA reads TGCAGTGCTAGAGCTAGCCCCCAATGGGGGCAGTTCTTC.